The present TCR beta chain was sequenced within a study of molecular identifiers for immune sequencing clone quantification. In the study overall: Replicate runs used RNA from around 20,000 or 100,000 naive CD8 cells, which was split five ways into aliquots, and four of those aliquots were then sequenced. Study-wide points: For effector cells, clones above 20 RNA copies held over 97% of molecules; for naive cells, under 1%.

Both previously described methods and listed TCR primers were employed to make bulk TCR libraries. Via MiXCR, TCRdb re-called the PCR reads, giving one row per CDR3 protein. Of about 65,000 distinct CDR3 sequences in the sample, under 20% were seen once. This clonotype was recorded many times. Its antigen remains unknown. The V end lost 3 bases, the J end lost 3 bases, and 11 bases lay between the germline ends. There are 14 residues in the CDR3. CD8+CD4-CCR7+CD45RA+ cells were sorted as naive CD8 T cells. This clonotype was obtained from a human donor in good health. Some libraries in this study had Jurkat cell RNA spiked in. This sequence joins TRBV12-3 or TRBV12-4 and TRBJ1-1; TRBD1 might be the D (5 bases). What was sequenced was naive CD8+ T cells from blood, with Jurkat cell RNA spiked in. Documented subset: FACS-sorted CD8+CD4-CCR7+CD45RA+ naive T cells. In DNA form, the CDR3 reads TGTGCCAGCAGTTTGGGCAGGGAGTACACTGAAGCTTTCTTT. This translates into CASSLGREYTEAFF.